A selection of T cell receptor beta chains follows, all from one sample in a study of human T cells and chemical hapten exposure. Using its own MiXCR run on the RACE reads, TCRdb lists one record per CDR3 protein. The sample lists roughly 180,000 distinct CDR3 sequences, approximately 20% occurring once. The starting material was whole blood, obtained in connection with sensitization to the hapten diphenylcyclopropenone (DPC). The receptors were gathered from a woman between 45 and 65 years old with alopecia areata. Some clones in this sample may be carry-over from other donors' samples. Both conserved end residues are part of each CDR3. Clone size is stated in some rows and not others, as once, few, many or a class when expanded.

few,TRBV10-3,CAISDGGNGDEQFF
many,TRBV20-1,CSARDGRTYEQYF
-,TRBV15,CATSRDPSWAYEQYF
-,TRBV14,CASSFSGTTEAFF
few,TRBV29-1,CSVDGGSGYTF
-,TRBV21-1,CAKQQGNLYGYTF
few,TRBV7-9,CASSLRQGADAFF
few,TRBV5-1,CASSVTTLSYEQYF
many,TRBV5-1,CASSVLSGSGYEQYF
few,TRBV29-1,CSVVTGAGEQYF